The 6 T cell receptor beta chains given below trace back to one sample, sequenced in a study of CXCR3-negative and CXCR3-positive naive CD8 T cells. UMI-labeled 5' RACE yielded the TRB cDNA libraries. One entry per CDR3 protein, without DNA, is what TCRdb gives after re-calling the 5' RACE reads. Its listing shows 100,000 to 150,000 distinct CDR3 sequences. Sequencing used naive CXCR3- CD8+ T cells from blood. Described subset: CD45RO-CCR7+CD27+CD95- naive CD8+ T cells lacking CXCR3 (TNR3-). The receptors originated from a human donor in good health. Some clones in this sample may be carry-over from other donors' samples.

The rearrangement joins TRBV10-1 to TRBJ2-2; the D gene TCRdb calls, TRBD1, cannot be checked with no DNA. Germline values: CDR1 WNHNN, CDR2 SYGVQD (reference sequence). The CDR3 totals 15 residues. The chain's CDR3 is CASRHGTDNTGELFF.

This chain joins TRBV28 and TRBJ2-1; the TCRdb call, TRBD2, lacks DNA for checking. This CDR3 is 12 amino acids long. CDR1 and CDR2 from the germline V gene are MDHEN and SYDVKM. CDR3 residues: CASSTSGNEQFF.

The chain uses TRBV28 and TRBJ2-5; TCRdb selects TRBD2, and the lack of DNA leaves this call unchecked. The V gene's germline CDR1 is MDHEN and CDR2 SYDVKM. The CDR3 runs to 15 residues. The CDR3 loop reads CASSSGLDGRETQYF.

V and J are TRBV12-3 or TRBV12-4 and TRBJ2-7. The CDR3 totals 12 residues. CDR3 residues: CASSRGSYEQYF.

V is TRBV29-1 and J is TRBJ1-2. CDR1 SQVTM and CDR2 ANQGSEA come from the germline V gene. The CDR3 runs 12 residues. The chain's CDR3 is CSVLLEDYGYTF.

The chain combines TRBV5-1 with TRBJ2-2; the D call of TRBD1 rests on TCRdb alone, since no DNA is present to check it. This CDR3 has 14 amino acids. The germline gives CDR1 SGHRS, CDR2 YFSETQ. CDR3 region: CASSPDRYTGELFF.